This TCR beta chain stems from a study of cytomegalovirus exposure and HLA in healthy donors (dated by TCRdb to the late 2010s). The study in broad terms: An earlier analysis of some 620 of the donors reported 276 Gb of sequence data and 90 million to 120 million unique TCR beta sequences obtained from around 190 million T cells. Donor age, sex, ethnicity and CMV serostatus were collected together with the repertoire data. The study was designed to test whether signatures of past pathogen exposure could be identified by cataloging public T cell receptors. Both class I and class II loci were covered by HLA typing, at four-digit resolution. Among around 400 genotyped donors of the cohort, an average of roughly 230,000 unique TCR beta nucleotide sequences was sequenced per donor, of which about 18% were non-productive. A later analysis re-analyzed previously published TCR beta repertoires from 660 or so donors and added high-resolution HLA genotyping to study TCR occurrence patterns. The study profiled the T cell repertoires of 666 subjects by immunosequencing and related them to cytomegalovirus serostatus. Five DR-DQ haplotypes were handled as single units for association and clustering because linkage in the cohort was strong. Among the 398 genotyped donors, around 79% belonged to the genetic ancestry cluster associated with self-reported Caucasian donors. Every discovery cohort repertoire had been produced on one sequencing platform. Besides the first cohort of under 700 subjects, a separate validation cohort made up of 120 different subjects was used. In the later analysis, no new phenotypic data were used to find candidate immune exposures; instead, reliance was placed on TCR beta sequences and their occurrence across donors. Typing coverage varied by locus: roughly 620-640 donors for A, B, C, DRB1 and DQB1; some 520 for DQA1; more than 600 for DPA1; roughly 450 for DPB1. An early release covering approximately 600 HLA-typed donors comprised about 290 gigabases of sequencing data and about 90 million unique TCR sequences. An earlier analysis of several hundred of the donors used high-throughput TCR beta sequencing to judge whether each TCR beta V gene segment behaved as functional or pseudogenic. A later genetic analysis used genome-wide SNP genotypes for about 60% of the roughly 670 donors, treating that subset as a discovery cohort. To predict cytomegalovirus infection status, the study combined high-throughput TCR immunosequencing, statistical association of individual TCRs with disease status, and machine learning.

Spanning cysteine to phenylalanine, the CDR3 consists of 12 amino acids. The read is trimmed to its CDR3 DNA, 36 bases read in frame from base 1. CDR1 and CDR2, looked up from the germline V gene, are MNHEY and SVGAGI. The V end loses 2 bases and the J end loses 5 bases, and a stretch of 7 bases separates them. Overall results and qualifications from the work: At a false discovery rate of 0.05, a later analysis linked some 18,000 TCR beta sequences to specific HLA alleles. Immune exposure information for the cohort was limited to CMV serostatus. Three of the identified cytomegalovirus-associated TCR beta chains were confirmed in vitro to be specific for cytomegalovirus antigens. The classifier was reported to diagnose cytomegalovirus status with high specificity and sensitivity in both the original and validation cohorts. An earlier analysis of 587 of the donors showed that most TCR beta V segments appeared in productive rearrangements either about 90% or about 30% of the time, which broadly matched IMGT annotations. In a later analysis, the rate of TCR association differed among HLA loci, with DRB1 alleles having the most associated TCRs and HLA-C alleles having the fewest. Assigning TCR associations to individual alleles was difficult when HLA alleles, especially DR and DQ, strongly co-occurred. This cohort had only TCR beta chains sequenced, and the lack of alpha or paired-chain data limited which features could be detected. Because HLA typing was unavailable for some donors at each locus, only the typed subset was used in association tests. In the study, 150 to 200 TCR beta chains were listed as associated with cytomegalovirus. A group of highly shared sequence variants was considered likely to be a technical artifact of the sequencing pipeline. In a later analysis, most CMV-associated TCR beta chains were found to appear HLA-restricted, with HLA associations seemingly driven largely by CMV exposure. V-gene and J-gene trimming of TCR beta chains was associated with a missense DCLRE1C variant in a later genetic analysis, and the association was replicated in an independent cohort. Linkage disequilibrium might explain the correlated functional status among segregating V segments, but an unknown experimental factor could not be excluded. The presence/absence analyses assumed that sequencing depth was roughly uniform across donors, and that assumption may not be true. In a later analysis, HLA-associated TCR beta chains showed more clonal expansion and lower generation probabilities than non-associated chains that were equally common. Several of the top co-occurrence clusters appeared to be linked to parvovirus B19, influenza, CMV and Epstein-Barr virus, according to a later analysis. The authors suggested that the approach could potentially be generalized to other disease states and immunological phenotypes. A further reported finding was that TCR beta sequences accurately predicted the HLA-A and HLA-B alleles for most subjects in the first cohort. Because the 87-base-pair reads could not distinguish some IMGT-functional V segments, including TRBV6-2 and TRBV6-3, those segments were excluded. In a later genetic analysis, fewer N-insertions in productive TCRs were reported among donors in an Asian-associated ancestry cluster than the approximately 630-donor mean. The earlier analysis of approximately 560 of the donors excluded some 15 rarely observed V segments, including chromosome 9 orphons, because counts were too low. Across donors, most TCR sequences were observed very rarely, whereas some public TCRs were present in many individuals.

The cohort consisted of 650 to 850 healthy bone marrow donors. All cohort members were sampled while nominally healthy, although unrecorded immune exposures were likely present. The donor tested CMV seropositive, placing the donor among the 290 or so seropositive members of the cohort. A peripheral blood sample was provided by each donor, and peripheral blood mononuclear cells were used for TCR beta sequencing. The Qiagen DNeasy Blood Extraction Kit was used to extract genomic DNA from the blood cell samples. Turning to this clone: This clone's antigen is unknown. Per-nucleotide qualities are absent, and no much larger clonotype sits a single base away.

The library relied on the immunoSEQ multiplex PCR assay. For the multiplex PCR, a mixture combining 60 forward primers for TCR Vbeta segments and 13 reverse primers for TCR Jbeta segments was used. A multiplex PCR assay on genomic DNA amplified the CDR3 region of rearranged TCR beta genes. The amplified TCR beta libraries were sequenced on the Illumina HiSeq System as 87-base-pair reads. Processing in the source paper ran as follows. A later analysis tallied roughly 76 million unique TCR beta chains across the 666 repertoires, and approximately 9.9 million of those chains were shared by two or more donors. A nearest-neighbor algorithm error-corrected the raw reads and collapsed the reads into unique sequences, merging closely related sequences to remove PCR and sequencing errors. To assign V, D and J gene segments, CDR3 sequences were aligned to IMGT reference sequences. For a sequence to be retained, a match of at least six nucleotides to both a V gene segment and a J gene segment was required. A rearrangement was called productive if the CDR3 had no stop codons and remained in frame with V and J, and every other rearrangement was called non-productive. CDR3 was defined by IMGT convention, running from the second conserved V-encoded cysteine to the conserved J-encoded phenylalanine. Sequences without an unambiguous match to a single V gene segment were excluded from the earlier analysis of 500 to 700 of the donors. In an earlier analysis of several hundred of the donors, V segments were called functional above 56.7% productive rearrangements and were called segregating when the between-donor standard deviation exceeded 5%. A statistical classification framework was built for diagnosing cytomegalovirus status from the catalog of TCR beta chain sequences. In a later analysis, V and J genes were assigned by comparing TCR nucleotide sequences against IMGT/GENE-DB human TR gene sequences. In a later analysis, CDR3 sequences and most-parsimonious VDJ recombination scenarios were assigned using the TCRdist pipeline. In a later analysis, each TCR beta chain was defined by its CDR3 amino acid sequence together with its V-gene family, and reads lacking a unique V-gene family were excluded. In a later analysis, several hundred highly shared, low-generation-probability nucleotide sequences were removed to address suspected cross-contamination and a sequencing artifact. In a later analysis, a clonal expansion index for each public chain was calculated from normalized within-repertoire ranks of inferred template counts. A later analysis computed generation probabilities with a VDJ recombination model fitted to out-of-frame rearrangements, and checked the results against IGoR. A later analysis scored TCR-TCR, TCR-HLA and TCR-CMV co-occurrence with hypergeometric tests, applying a repertoire-size bias correction to TCR pairs. False discovery rates were estimated in a later analysis by permuting HLA or CMV assignments 20 times. In a later analysis, co-occurring TCRs were grouped using DBSCAN, and TCRdist sequence similarity was added for clustering within HLA-allele-positive subsets. Repertoires with fewer than 30,000 or more than 120,000 public chains were left out of co-occurrence clustering, as were five repertoires with anomalous nucleotide sharing. TCRdb provides this immuneACCESS table in a form limited to in-frame rearrangements. Some clones are lacking; in checked studies, under half of them reflect an unresolved V gene, and why the rest are absent is not known. V, J and clone size reflect that table, while D and trimming were determined from the DNA. A total of approximately 100,000 clones appear in this sample, over 65% of them only once. The ten largest clonotypes hold approximately 5.3% of the sample.

The V and J segments used are TRBV6-5 and TRBJ2-7; the D gene is perhaps TRBD1, on 6 matching bases. The clonotype originates from a female donor in good health and CMV-seropositive. The specimen was PBMCs. The CDR3 is CASSYQGHEQYF. In nucleotides, the sequence is TGTGCCAGCAGTTACCAGGGGCACGAGCAGTACTTC.